This TCR beta chain was obtained from a study of blood T cell repertoires in COVID-19 (dated by TCRdb to the early 2020s). Regarding the complete study: Collaborator samples came from the United States, Italy and Spain and covered acute and convalescent phases of COVID-19. Samples were obtained from the ongoing ImmuneRACE study (first 160 participants) and from 1,254 subjects provided by 6 global collaborators. The material from the prospective study consisted of cDNA or gDNA derived from T cells, B-cell-depleted T cells, or PBMCs. A de-identified subject ID, COVID-19 status, age in years and sex were almost always included in the sample metadata. A freely available public database, intended as a resource for researchers studying the immune response to SARS-CoV-2, is where the repertoires were released. Where available, HLA class I and class II types were obtained from metadata supplied by the sample provider rather than from assay-based typing. The dataset comprised deeply sampled blood TCRbeta repertoires from subjects exposed to, actively infected with, or recovered from COVID-19.

Samples from volunteer blood donors who had recovered from COVID-19 were contributed by a second Seattle source. Whole blood was collected in K2EDTA tubes by collaborating institutions according to the institutions' own protocols. Collaborator samples were shipped for TCRbeta analysis as frozen whole blood, isolated PBMCs, or DNA extracted from either sample type. Remarks on this clone: Its antigen is still unknown. No much larger clone exists at a distance of one base, and base qualities are not known.

TCRbeta CDR3 regions were amplified from genomic DNA using the immunoSEQ Assay, a bias-controlled multiplex PCR. As for how the authors treated the data: The number of nucleated cells in each sample was estimated from the amplification of reference gene primers within the assay. Sequence reads were collapsed and filtered to measure the absolute abundance of every unique TCRbeta CDR3 rearrangement. For each sample, productive Simpson clonality was calculated by taking the square root of Simpson's diversity index across productive rearrangements. TCRdb's version of the immuneACCESS table is confined to in-frame rearrangements and falls short of the full clone set. An unresolved V gene accounts for under half of the shortfall where checked; the remainder is of unknown origin. The V and J calls and clone size come from that table; D and trimming were worked out from the DNA. Here the sample has approximately 300,000 clones; 89% occur a single time. The top ten clonotypes cover around 6% of the sample.

Overall study results and their limits: How much clinical and demographic metadata was included differed by source and by participant, and the metadata was provided uncurated.

The receptor comes from a man aged 18 to 30 who had recovered from COVID-19. Sequencing input: peripheral blood.

The encoded CDR3 is CASSLGWQGQGAYEQYF. The nucleotide sequence reads TGTGCCAGCAGCTTAGGATGGCAGGGACAGGGGGCTTACGAGCAGTACTTC. The chain employs TRBV7-9 and TRBJ2-7, with TRBD1 identical over 12 junction bases. From a lookup of the germline V gene (reference sequence), CDR1 and CDR2 are SEHNR and FQNEAQ. The CDR3 runs 17 residues from the cysteine to the phenylalanine. The sequence is cut down to CDR3 DNA, 51 bases in frame from base 1. Here V drops 1 base and J drops 4 bases, and the junction holds 8 bases not matched to any gene.